These T cell receptor beta chains were read from a single sample in a study of blood T cell repertoires in COVID-19. Clones were read by immunoSEQ multiplex PCR, and TCRdb kept only the in-frame ones, dropping some. The table records about 180,000 clones, under 90% of them present only once. The specimen sequenced was peripheral blood. These TCRs come from a person aged 65 to 85 with COVID-19, enrolled during active disease. Both conserved end residues are part of each CDR3. Fields, in order: J gene, V gene, clone size, D gene, CDR3 DNA, CDR3 protein. A D gene is named only where the DNA matches it firmly. The size field is filled for only some rows; it gives once, few, many or a size class.

J: TRBJ2-3; V: TRBV3-1/TRBV3-2; size: NA; D: NA; DNA: TGTGCCAGCAGCCATTCCCGGGACTCCGCGCAGTATTTT; CDR3: CASSHSRDSAQYF
J: TRBJ2-7; V: TRBV20-1; size: NA; D: NA; DNA: TGCAGTGCCAGTCAAGGGGGCGAGCAGTACTTC; CDR3: CSASQGGEQYF
J: TRBJ2-1; V: TRBV2; size: NA; D: TRBD2; DNA: TGTGCCAGCAGGACTAGCGGGGGGGGTAATGAGCAGTTCTTC; CDR3: CASRTSGGGNEQFF
J: TRBJ1-4; V: TRBV7-8; size: few; D: NA; DNA: TGTGCCAGCGGGGACACGACGGGAACTAATGAAAAACTGTTTTTT; CDR3: CASGDTTGTNEKLFF
J: TRBJ1-5; V: TRBV20-1; size: NA; D: NA; DNA: TGCAGTGCTAGTATAGGGGGTCGTCAGCCCCAGCATTTT; CDR3: CSASIGGRQPQHF
J: TRBJ1-4; V: TRBV19; size: NA; D: NA; DNA: TGTGCCAGTAGTTTCGGGATGGCGAATGAAAAACTGTTTTTT; CDR3: CASSFGMANEKLFF
J: TRBJ1-2; V: TRBV18; size: NA; D: NA; DNA: TGTGCCAGCTCACCCGAACACAGGGATGGCTACACCTTC; CDR3: CASSPEHRDGYTF
J: TRBJ1-2; V: TRBV4-3; size: NA; D: TRBD1; DNA: TGCGCCAGCAGCCAAGATTTGGCGGACAGGGGCTATGGCTACACCTTC; CDR3: CASSQDLADRGYGYTF
J: TRBJ2-5; V: TRBV11-3; size: NA; D: NA; DNA: TGTGCCAGCAGCTCGCGGGTCCAAGAGACCCAGTACTTC; CDR3: CASSSRVQETQYF
J: TRBJ2-7; V: TRBV7-4; size: NA; D: TRBD1; DNA: TGTGCCAGCAGCTATGGACAGGCAAGCTCCTACGAGCAGTACTTC; CDR3: CASSYGQASSYEQYF
J: TRBJ1-1; V: TRBV5-8; size: NA; D: NA; DNA: TGTGCCAGCAGCGACAGTCCAGGGTACTCTGAAGCTTTCTTT; CDR3: CASSDSPGYSEAFF
J: TRBJ2-3; V: TRBV7-3; size: NA; D: NA; DNA: TGTGCCAGCAGCTTAAGCGGGGGCCAGGGAGGTACGCAGTATTTT; CDR3: CASSLSGGQGGTQYF
J: TRBJ1-2; V: TRBV6-5; size: NA; D: TRBD1; DNA: TGTGCCAGCAGTAAGGACAGGGGCTATGGCTACACCTTC; CDR3: CASSKDRGYGYTF
J: TRBJ2-5; V: TRBV19; size: few; D: TRBD1; DNA: TGTGCCAGTAGTCCGGGACAGAGGCGGGAGACCCAGTACTTC; CDR3: CASSPGQRRETQYF
J: TRBJ1-2; V: TRBV3-1/TRBV3-2; size: NA; D: TRBD1; DNA: TGTGCCAGCAGCCAAGGGGACAGCGTATATGGCTACACCTTC; CDR3: CASSQGDSVYGYTF
J: TRBJ2-7; V: TRBV30; size: few; D: TRBD2; DNA: TGTGCCTGGAGTGCGAGCGGGAGAGTCGACGAGCAGTACTTC; CDR3: CAWSASGRVDEQYF
J: TRBJ2-3; V: TRBV4-1; size: once; D: TRBD2; DNA: TGCGCCAGCAGCCAATCCCCTAGCGGATACACAGATACGCAGTATTTT; CDR3: CASSQSPSGYTDTQYF
J: TRBJ1-4; V: TRBV27; size: NA; D: NA; DNA: TGTGCCAGCAGTACAGTGTTAAATGAAAAACTGTTTTTT; CDR3: CASSTVLNEKLFF
J: TRBJ1-6; V: TRBV19; size: NA; D: NA; DNA: TGTGCCAGTAGTATAAACGGGTTTTCTGATTCACCCCTCCACTTT; CDR3: CASSINGFSDSPLHF
J: TRBJ2-2; V: TRBV6-2/TRBV6-3; size: NA; D: TRBD2; DNA: TGTGCCAGCAGTCTTAGCGGGGTGAGCACCGGGGAGCTGTTTTTT; CDR3: CASSLSGVSTGELFF
J: TRBJ1-2; V: TRBV7-3; size: NA; D: NA; DNA: TGTGCCAGCAGCCTTGGGGGCGGCCAGGGCTACACCTTC; CDR3: CASSLGGGQGYTF
J: TRBJ2-2; V: TRBV3-1/TRBV3-2; size: NA; D: NA; DNA: TGTGCCAGCAGCCCCCAGACCGGGGAGCTGTTTTTT; CDR3: CASSPQTGELFF
J: TRBJ1-2; V: TRBV24-1; size: NA; D: NA; DNA: TGTGCCACCAGTGACCTGGACAGTCCGAATGGCTACACCTTC; CDR3: CATSDLDSPNGYTF
J: TRBJ2-7; V: TRBV11-2; size: NA; D: TRBD2; DNA: TGTGCCAGCAGCTCTAGCGGGAGCTCCTACGAGCAGTACTTC; CDR3: CASSSSGSSYEQYF
J: TRBJ2-2; V: TRBV11-1; size: NA; D: NA; DNA: TGTGCCAGCAGCTTAGTATCGGTGTCCAACACCGGGGAGCTGTTTTTT; CDR3: CASSLVSVSNTGELFF
J: TRBJ1-6; V: TRBV7-9; size: NA; D: NA; DNA: TGTGCCAGCAGCTTACCTAAGGTCGGGGGGATCTCACCCCTCCACTTT; CDR3: CASSLPKVGGISPLHF
J: TRBJ1-2; V: TRBV6-2/TRBV6-3; size: NA; D: NA; DNA: TGTGCCAGCAGCTTATCCCAGACAGGCAACTATGGCTACACCTTC; CDR3: CASSLSQTGNYGYTF
J: TRBJ1-5; V: TRBV6-2/TRBV6-3; size: NA; D: TRBD1; DNA: TGTGCCAGCAGCCCCACGGGCAGGGGGCGAGTAGGGCAGCCCCAGCATTTT; CDR3: CASSPTGRGRVGQPQHF
J: TRBJ2-7; V: TRBV2; size: NA; D: TRBD2; DNA: TGTGCCAGCAGTGTACGCGGGAGGGCCGACGAGCAGTACTTC; CDR3: CASSVRGRADEQYF
J: TRBJ2-4; V: TRBV7-6; size: few; D: TRBD2; DNA: TGTGCCAGCAGCTTACTAGCGGGAGGGCCGGTGGGCAAAAACATTCAGTACTTC; CDR3: CASSLLAGGPVGKNIQYF
J: TRBJ1-2; V: TRBV19; size: NA; D: TRBD1; DNA: TGTGCCAGTAGGTCATCGGGGACAGGGAGAGGCTACACCTTC; CDR3: CASRSSGTGRGYTF
J: TRBJ2-2; V: TRBV9; size: NA; D: TRBD1; DNA: TGTGCCAGCAGCGCGACAGGGGCCCCCACCGGGGAGCTGTTTTTT; CDR3: CASSATGAPTGELFF
J: TRBJ2-3; V: TRBV5-1; size: NA; D: TRBD2; DNA: TGCGCCAGCAGCTTGTCAGGACTAGCGGGGGTTACAAGCACAGATACGCAGTATTTT; CDR3: CASSLSGLAGVTSTDTQYF
J: TRBJ2-7; V: TRBV6-2/TRBV6-3; size: once; D: TRBD2; DNA: TGTGCCAGCAGTCGACATGCGTTAGCGGGAGGGTACGAGCAGTACTTC; CDR3: CASSRHALAGGYEQYF
J: TRBJ2-3; V: TRBV6-6; size: NA; D: TRBD1; DNA: TGTGCCAGCAGTCCGTCGGGACAGGGGTGGGAAGATACGCAGTATTTT; CDR3: CASSPSGQGWEDTQYF
J: TRBJ1-3; V: TRBV12-3/TRBV12-4; size: NA; D: NA; DNA: TGTGCCAGCAGTTTCTTCGTTTCCAACACCATATATTTT; CDR3: CASSFFVSNTIYF
J: TRBJ1-1; V: TRBV30; size: NA; D: NA; DNA: TGTGCCTGGGTACAGAACACTGAAGCTTTCTTT; CDR3: CAWVQNTEAFF
J: TRBJ2-5; V: TRBV9; size: NA; D: NA; DNA: TGTGCCAGCAGCGCCCCCGGTCTGATGGGGGCAGAGACCCAGTACTTC; CDR3: CASSAPGLMGAETQYF
J: TRBJ1-2; V: TRBV7-8; size: NA; D: TRBD1; DNA: TGTGCCAGCAGCCCTCGGTCGGCAGGGGGCGACTATGGCTACACCTTC; CDR3: CASSPRSAGGDYGYTF
J: TRBJ2-1; V: TRBV4-2; size: NA; D: TRBD2; DNA: TGTGCCAGCAGCCAAGCGGGACTAGCGGGAGTGATTGAGCAGTTCTTC; CDR3: CASSQAGLAGVIEQFF
J: TRBJ1-6; V: TRBV4-1; size: NA; D: NA; DNA: TGCGCCAGCAGCCAATTGGGGCCAGGCCCCCTCCACTTT; CDR3: CASSQLGPGPLHF
J: TRBJ2-7; V: TRBV5-1; size: NA; D: NA; DNA: TGCGCCAGCAGCAGCACAGGGAACCCCTACGAGCAGTACTTC; CDR3: CASSSTGNPYEQYF
J: TRBJ1-5; V: TRBV28; size: NA; D: NA; DNA: TGTGCCAGCAACTCAGGGCAGGGCAATCAGCCCCAGCATTTT; CDR3: CASNSGQGNQPQHF
J: TRBJ2-7; V: TRBV29-1; size: NA; D: NA; DNA: TGCAGCGTTGGGGGGGACGCGGGCTACGAGCAGTACTTC; CDR3: CSVGGDAGYEQYF
J: TRBJ2-1; V: TRBV3-1/TRBV3-2; size: NA; D: NA; DNA: TGTGCCAGCAGCCAGGGTACCGGGACTCTTTACAATGAGCAGTTCTTC; CDR3: CASSQGTGTLYNEQFF
J: TRBJ1-2; V: TRBV6-5; size: few; D: TRBD1; DNA: TGTGCCAGCAGTTACTCGACAGGGAACGGCTACACCTTC; CDR3: CASSYSTGNGYTF
J: TRBJ1-1; V: TRBV3-1/TRBV3-2; size: NA; D: NA; DNA: TGTGCCAGCAGCCAAGGCCCCGGGGGGAGGGCGAACACTGAAGCTTTCTTT; CDR3: CASSQGPGGRANTEAFF
J: TRBJ2-7; V: TRBV29-1; size: NA; D: NA; DNA: TGCAGCGGAGCCCAGACAGGAACAACTTACGAGCAGTACTTC; CDR3: CSGAQTGTTYEQYF
J: TRBJ1-1; V: TRBV7-9; size: NA; D: TRBD1; DNA: TGTGCCAGCAGTTCTACAGGGGGCCCCCTGAACACTGAAGCTTTCTTT; CDR3: CASSSTGGPLNTEAFF